The present T cell receptor (beta chain) was sequenced within a study of regulatory T cells in long-lasting Graves disease. Study-wide findings and caveats: Newly diagnosed disease favored TRBV20-1 and TRBJ2-1 over persistent disease.

Building the TCR beta libraries relied on iRepertoire HTBI primers, and CDR3 regions underwent Arm-PCR. TCRdb recomputed calls from the multiplex PCR reads with MiXCR, one row per CDR3 protein. The table shows a few hundred thousand distinct CDR3 sequences, with approximately 18% occurring only once. Time point reported: newly diagnosed GD, antithyroid drugs for less than 3 months. The TCR library was made from RNA that had been extracted from PBMCs in TRIzol. In germline, CDR1 is SGDLS, CDR2 YYNGEE. This CDR3 region has 15 residues. J lost 4 bases, V lost 2 bases, and 5 bases had no gene match. Note on this clonotype: Its antigen is not identified.

The sample was also reused in another study, on T cells in Graves' hyperthyroidism and ophthalmopathy. From that second work: The HTBI set primed first-round TCR CDR3 RT-PCR. Most thyroid clonotypes that were expanded above 0.001 also turned up in blood.

Source: peripheral blood mononuclear cells (PBMCs), taken at new diagnosis, from a patient treated with antithyroid drugs. This sequence was found in a woman in her 30s with Graves disease. The chain uses TRBV9 and TRBJ2-5, with TRBD1 matching 10 bases. CDR3 nucleotide sequence: TGTGCCAGCAGCGTTGGGGACAGGGGTAGAGAGACCCAGTACTTC. Encoded protein: CASSVGDRGRETQYF.